A selection of T cell receptor beta chains follows, all from one sample in a study of CD8+ T cells in alopecia areata. The data were produced by immunoSEQ multiplex PCR, yet TCRdb's version contains in-frame clones alone and is incomplete. The sample shows roughly 100,000 clones, around three fifths of them seen only once. What was sequenced was CD4+ T cells sorted from blood. These receptors all come from a human donor in good health. Both conserved end residues are part of each CDR3. The order of the fields is D gene, J gene, V gene, clone size, CDR3 protein, CDR3 DNA. A D gene is named only where the DNA matches it firmly. Clone size is not always given. Where it is, it says once, few, many or a class for expanded clones.

d_call: .; j_call: TRBJ2-7; v_call: TRBV7-2; clone_size: .; cdr3_aa: CASSLRLGEQYF; cdr3_nt: TGTGCCAGCAGCTTAAGGTTGGGCGAGCAGTACTTC
d_call: .; j_call: TRBJ1-5; v_call: TRBV15; clone_size: .; cdr3_aa: CATSKGTGNQPQHF; cdr3_nt: TGTGCCACCAGCAAGGGGACGGGCAATCAGCCCCAGCATTTT
d_call: TRBD1; j_call: TRBJ2-6; v_call: TRBV5-1; clone_size: few; cdr3_aa: CASSVDRDNVLTF; cdr3_nt: TGCGCCAGCAGCGTGGACAGGGACAACGTCCTGACTTTC
d_call: .; j_call: TRBJ1-1; v_call: TRBV6-5; clone_size: .; cdr3_aa: CASSPRGARGEAFF; cdr3_nt: TGTGCCAGCAGCCCCCGGGGGGCGCGCGGTGAAGCTTTCTTT
d_call: TRBD1; j_call: TRBJ2-1; v_call: TRBV14; clone_size: few; cdr3_aa: CASSQLEGALLGEQFF; cdr3_nt: TGTGCCAGCAGCCAATTAGAGGGGGCCCTACTGGGGGAGCAGTTCTTC
d_call: .; j_call: TRBJ2-3; v_call: TRBV7-2; clone_size: few; cdr3_aa: CASSLGLDPDTQYF; cdr3_nt: TGTGCCAGCAGCTTAGGCCTAGATCCAGATACGCAGTATTTT
d_call: .; j_call: TRBJ1-2; v_call: TRBV2; clone_size: once; cdr3_aa: CASSADRNYGYTF; cdr3_nt: TGTGCCAGCAGCGCCGACAGGAACTATGGCTACACCTTC
d_call: .; j_call: TRBJ1-4; v_call: TRBV5-6; clone_size: .; cdr3_aa: CASSQDKDEKLFF; cdr3_nt: TGTGCCAGCAGCCAAGATAAGGATGAAAAACTGTTTTTT
d_call: TRBD2; j_call: TRBJ2-2; v_call: TRBV29-1; clone_size: .; cdr3_aa: CSVRAGAITGELFF; cdr3_nt: TGCAGCGTCCGAGCGGGGGCCATAACCGGGGAGCTGTTTTTT
d_call: .; j_call: TRBJ2-5; v_call: TRBV5-1; clone_size: few; cdr3_aa: CASSSGRVRETQYF; cdr3_nt: TGCGCCAGCAGCTCGGGCAGGGTAAGAGAGACCCAGTACTTC
d_call: .; j_call: TRBJ2-5; v_call: TRBV27; clone_size: .; cdr3_aa: CASSSRQGGRGPQYF; cdr3_nt: TGTGCCAGCAGTTCCAGACAGGGAGGAAGGGGCCCCCAGTACTTC
d_call: TRBD2; j_call: TRBJ2-3; v_call: TRBV19; clone_size: .; cdr3_aa: CASTRTSGGPTDTQYF; cdr3_nt: TGTGCCAGTACCCGGACTAGCGGGGGTCCCACAGATACGCAGTATTTT
d_call: .; j_call: TRBJ1-5; v_call: TRBV10-3; clone_size: .; cdr3_aa: CAISEGAERPQHF; cdr3_nt: TGTGCCATCAGTGAGGGTGCGGAACGGCCCCAGCATTTT
d_call: TRBD2; j_call: TRBJ2-5; v_call: TRBV30; clone_size: .; cdr3_aa: CAYSSGPETQYF; cdr3_nt: TGTGCCTACTCTAGCGGCCCAGAGACCCAGTACTTC
d_call: TRBD1; j_call: TRBJ1-2; v_call: TRBV13; clone_size: few; cdr3_aa: CASSLEGQNYGYTF; cdr3_nt: TGTGCCAGCAGCTTAGAGGGACAGAACTATGGCTACACCTTC
d_call: .; j_call: TRBJ2-7; v_call: TRBV7-9; clone_size: .; cdr3_aa: CASSFSAYEQYF; cdr3_nt: TGTGCCAGCAGCTTTAGCGCCTACGAGCAGTACTTC
d_call: TRBD2; j_call: TRBJ2-1; v_call: TRBV11-3; clone_size: .; cdr3_aa: CASSLVSGGPQFF; cdr3_nt: TGTGCCAGCAGCTTAGTTAGCGGGGGCCCTCAGTTCTTC
d_call: .; j_call: TRBJ1-2; v_call: TRBV25-1; clone_size: few; cdr3_aa: CASSPRGSNYGYTF; cdr3_nt: TGTGCCAGCAGTCCCAGGGGTAGCAACTATGGCTACACCTTC
d_call: TRBD2; j_call: TRBJ2-1; v_call: TRBV10-3; clone_size: few; cdr3_aa: CAISHSGGPDEQFF; cdr3_nt: TGTGCCATCAGTCATAGCGGGGGGCCGGACGAGCAGTTCTTC
d_call: TRBD1; j_call: TRBJ2-5; v_call: TRBV18; clone_size: .; cdr3_aa: CASSPRTGEGETQYF; cdr3_nt: TGTGCCAGCTCACCACGCACAGGGGAAGGGGAGACCCAGTACTTC
d_call: TRBD1; j_call: TRBJ2-7; v_call: TRBV28; clone_size: few; cdr3_aa: CASSDPGQGAHEQYF; cdr3_nt: TGTGCCAGCAGCGATCCGGGACAGGGGGCCCACGAGCAGTACTTC
d_call: .; j_call: TRBJ1-5; v_call: TRBV19; clone_size: once; cdr3_aa: CASTTPGDTSGNQPQHF; cdr3_nt: TGTGCCAGTACCACGCCTGGGGACACGAGTGGCAATCAGCCCCAGCATTTT
d_call: .; j_call: TRBJ2-2; v_call: TRBV29-1; clone_size: .; cdr3_aa: CSVQENTGELFF; cdr3_nt: TGCAGCGTTCAAGAGAACACCGGGGAGCTGTTTTTT
d_call: .; j_call: TRBJ2-3; v_call: TRBV4-2; clone_size: .; cdr3_aa: CASSLQRPTDTSTDTQYF; cdr3_nt: TGTGCCAGCAGCCTACAGCGTCCTACGGATACTAGCACAGATACGCAGTATTTT
d_call: .; j_call: TRBJ2-5; v_call: TRBV7-2; clone_size: .; cdr3_aa: CASSPTSLETQYF; cdr3_nt: TGTGCCAGCAGCCCCACTAGTCTAGAGACCCAGTACTTC
d_call: .; j_call: TRBJ2-7; v_call: TRBV9; clone_size: .; cdr3_aa: CANPRGGNSNEQYF; cdr3_nt: TGTGCGAACCCCAGGGGGGGGAATTCCAACGAGCAGTACTTC
d_call: .; j_call: TRBJ2-5; v_call: TRBV28; clone_size: .; cdr3_aa: CASSQARETQYF; cdr3_nt: TGTGCCAGCAGTCAGGCGCGAGAGACCCAGTACTTC
d_call: .; j_call: TRBJ1-6; v_call: TRBV7-2; clone_size: .; cdr3_aa: CASSLVPRTNSPLHF; cdr3_nt: TGTGCCAGCAGCTTAGTTCCCCGGACTAATTCACCCCTCCACTTT
d_call: .; j_call: TRBJ1-4; v_call: TRBV29-1; clone_size: .; cdr3_aa: CSAPFSGHGGNEKLFF; cdr3_nt: TGCAGCGCTCCCTTCTCGGGACATGGCGGTAATGAAAAACTGTTTTTT
d_call: .; j_call: TRBJ1-2; v_call: TRBV7-2; clone_size: few; cdr3_aa: CASSLGGGHYGYTF; cdr3_nt: TGTGCCAGCAGCTTAGGAGGAGGGCACTATGGCTACACCTTC
d_call: .; j_call: TRBJ2-3; v_call: TRBV6-6; clone_size: .; cdr3_aa: CASGPRDDTQYF; cdr3_nt: TGTGCCAGCGGGCCTAGGGACGATACGCAGTATTTT
d_call: .; j_call: TRBJ1-1; v_call: TRBV7-2; clone_size: .; cdr3_aa: CASSPGWARTEAFF; cdr3_nt: TGTGCCAGCAGCCCCGGTTGGGCGCGAACTGAAGCTTTCTTT
d_call: .; j_call: TRBJ2-5; v_call: TRBV16; clone_size: many; cdr3_aa: CASSQSQETQYF; cdr3_nt: TGTGCCAGCAGCCAATCCCAAGAGACCCAGTACTTC
d_call: .; j_call: TRBJ1-1; v_call: TRBV29-1; clone_size: .; cdr3_aa: CSVPAGGQSRIDVEAFF; cdr3_nt: TGCAGCGTCCCGGCGGGGGGGCAATCTCGGATAGACGTTGAAGCTTTCTTT
d_call: TRBD1; j_call: TRBJ1-6; v_call: TRBV18; clone_size: once; cdr3_aa: CASSPTGQGGLHF; cdr3_nt: TGTGCCAGCTCGCCTACCGGACAGGGCGGCCTCCACTTT
d_call: .; j_call: TRBJ1-2; v_call: TRBV27; clone_size: few; cdr3_aa: CASSINYPGTAHGYTF; cdr3_nt: TGTGCCAGCAGTATCAATTACCCAGGGACGGCGCATGGCTACACCTTC
d_call: .; j_call: TRBJ1-1; v_call: TRBV14; clone_size: .; cdr3_aa: CASSQDPRLLGAFF; cdr3_nt: TGTGCCAGCAGCCAAGATCCACGGCTCCTCGGGGCTTTCTTT
d_call: TRBD2; j_call: TRBJ2-1; v_call: TRBV7-8; clone_size: .; cdr3_aa: CASSLSGGAQFF; cdr3_nt: TGTGCCAGCAGCCTAAGCGGGGGGGCCCAGTTCTTC
d_call: .; j_call: TRBJ2-7; v_call: TRBV5-4; clone_size: .; cdr3_aa: CASSPRGGVYEQYF; cdr3_nt: TGTGCCAGCAGCCCCCGGGGCGGGGTCTACGAGCAGTACTTC
d_call: .; j_call: TRBJ2-5; v_call: TRBV5-1; clone_size: .; cdr3_aa: CASSPNLGTPGGETQYF; cdr3_nt: TGCGCCAGCAGCCCGAACCTGGGGACCCCCGGCGGGGAGACCCAGTACTTC
d_call: TRBD1; j_call: TRBJ2-3; v_call: TRBV5-1; clone_size: many; cdr3_aa: CASSFTTMTGPRQYTDTQYF; cdr3_nt: TGCGCCAGCAGCTTTACTACTATGACAGGGCCCCGTCAATACACAGATACGCAGTATTTT
d_call: .; j_call: TRBJ1-5; v_call: TRBV29-1; clone_size: once; cdr3_aa: CSVGGLGDQPQHF; cdr3_nt: TGCAGCGTTGGGGGACTAGGTGATCAGCCCCAGCATTTT
d_call: .; j_call: TRBJ1-1; v_call: TRBV30; clone_size: .; cdr3_aa: CAWNPKGVNTEAFF; cdr3_nt: TGTGCCTGGAACCCGAAGGGGGTGAACACTGAAGCTTTCTTT
d_call: .; j_call: TRBJ2-5; v_call: TRBV6-1; clone_size: .; cdr3_aa: CASRRLGAQETQYF; cdr3_nt: TGTGCCAGCAGACGACTGGGAGCCCAAGAGACCCAGTACTTC
d_call: .; j_call: TRBJ2-2; v_call: TRBV30; clone_size: .; cdr3_aa: CAWSVDRVQTGELFF; cdr3_nt: TGTGCCTGGAGTGTAGACCGGGTACAAACCGGGGAGCTGTTTTTT
d_call: .; j_call: TRBJ2-3; v_call: TRBV9; clone_size: .; cdr3_aa: CASSVAPGDTQYF; cdr3_nt: TGTGCCAGCAGCGTGGCCCCGGGCGATACGCAGTATTTT
d_call: TRBD1; j_call: TRBJ2-7; v_call: TRBV11-2; clone_size: few; cdr3_aa: CASSLDRTGYEQYF; cdr3_nt: TGTGCCAGCAGCTTAGATCGGACAGGCTACGAGCAGTACTTC
d_call: TRBD1; j_call: TRBJ2-7; v_call: TRBV7-2; clone_size: once; cdr3_aa: CASSFNRGQYEQYF; cdr3_nt: TGTGCCAGCAGCTTCAACAGGGGGCAGTACGAGCAGTACTTC
d_call: .; j_call: TRBJ2-6; v_call: TRBV30; clone_size: few; cdr3_aa: CAWSVQVDGANVLTF; cdr3_nt: TGTGCCTGGAGTGTACAAGTGGATGGGGCCAACGTCCTGACTTTC
d_call: .; j_call: TRBJ2-7; v_call: TRBV5-6; clone_size: .; cdr3_aa: CASRGVGQTYEQYF; cdr3_nt: TGTGCCAGCCGCGGCGTGGGGCAAACCTACGAGCAGTACTTC
d_call: .; j_call: TRBJ1-2; v_call: TRBV6-5; clone_size: .; cdr3_aa: CASDFYGYTF; cdr3_nt: TGTGCCAGCGACTTCTATGGCTACACCTTC
d_call: TRBD1; j_call: TRBJ1-4; v_call: TRBV2; clone_size: once; cdr3_aa: CAGGQGDDEKLFF; cdr3_nt: TGTGCTGGAGGTCAGGGGGATGATGAAAAACTGTTTTTT
d_call: .; j_call: TRBJ2-2; v_call: TRBV4-3; clone_size: few; cdr3_aa: CASSLQGTSGELFF; cdr3_nt: TGCGCCAGCAGCCTCCAGGGGACAAGCGGGGAGCTGTTTTTT
d_call: .; j_call: TRBJ2-7; v_call: TRBV19; clone_size: .; cdr3_aa: CASSVQGRTYEQYF; cdr3_nt: TGTGCCAGTAGTGTACAGGGAAGAACCTACGAGCAGTACTTC